A single sample is the source of the 28 T cell receptor beta chains below, sequenced in a study of cytomegalovirus exposure and HLA in healthy donors (dated by TCRdb to the late 2010s). The library was obtained by the immunoSEQ multiplex PCR assay. The table comes from immuneACCESS by way of TCRdb, which keeps in-frame sequences with V and J called. Part of the clones is missing from these tables; in studies checked, under half for an unresolved V gene and the rest for unknown reasons. The sample profile shows some 250,000 clones; around 90% of them were found once. 0.37% of the sample rests with the top ten. Sequencing was carried out using PBMCs. Receptors originate from a woman younger than 35 in good health and CMV-seronegative.

The rearrangement uses TRBV7-6 and TRBJ2-3; 10 bases are shared with TRBD2. The V gene end was trimmed by 2 bases and the J gene end by 4 bases; junction bases not matched to a gene: 3. CDR3 size: 15 residues. Germline assignment: CDR1 SGHVS and CDR2 FNYEAQ. DNA for the CDR3: TGTGCCAGCAGCTTATTAGCGGGGGGTCCAGATACGCAGTATTTT. This sequence encodes CASSLLAGGPDTQYF.

This sequence joins TRBV28 and TRBJ1-2, with TRBD1 matching over 7 bases. The CDR3 sequence is 13 residues long. Germline V gene lookup returns CDR1 MDHEN and CDR2 SYDVKM. The V gene end was trimmed by 7 bases and the J gene end by 7 bases; junction bases not matched to a gene: 9. The CDR3 loop reads CASTPTGAGGYTF. CDR3 nucleotides: TGTGCCAGCACCCCCACAGGGGCCGGTGGCTACACCTTC.

The genes are TRBV9 and TRBJ2-2; tentative D call: TRBD2 (5 bases). V gave up 4 bases and J gave up 0 bases, with 13 bases separating them. This CDR3 is 16 amino acids long. Looked up from germline, CDR1 is SGDLS and CDR2 is YYNGEE. CDR3 in DNA: TGTGCCAGCAGCCCCTCCCTAGCTACGAACACCGGGGAGCTGTTTTTT. Translation: CASSPSLATNTGELFF.

The chain employs TRBV7-6 and TRBJ1-1; D gene ambiguous. The ends were cut back, 0 bases at V and 0 bases at J, with 8 bases in the middle. There are 15 residues in the CDR3. The V gene's germline CDR1 is SGHVS and CDR2 FNYEAQ. CDR3 in DNA: TGTGCCAGCAGCTTAGCCGGGGTAGTGAACACTGAAGCTTTCTTT. This sequence encodes CASSLAGVVNTEAFF.

The chain carries TRBV6-5 and TRBJ2-7; D uncertain. This CDR3 contains 11 residues. Per germline, CDR1 MNHEY and CDR2 SVGAGI. V was cut by 6 bases and J by 4 bases, with 7 bases left in between. CDR3 residues: CASSQTYEQYF. The CDR3 DNA reads TGTGCCAGCAGCCAGACATACGAGCAGTACTTC.

J is TRBJ2-3 and V is TRBV6-1, with 11 bases fitting TRBD1. V was clipped by 6 bases and J by 9 bases; unmatched bases: 8. CDR3 length equals 14 residues. Germline CDR1 reads MNHNS; CDR2 reads SASEGT. The CDR3 sequence is CASSPDRGLGTQYF. For the CDR3, the DNA is TGTGCCAGCAGCCCGGACAGGGGGCTCGGGACGCAGTATTTT.

This chain uses TRBV9 with TRBJ2-5; 11 nucleotides agree with TRBD2. The CDR3 loop spans 13 amino acids. J gave up 7 bases and V 4 bases, and 3 bases lay outside the gene matches. Germline CDR1 and CDR2: SGDLS and YYNGEE. CDR3 coding DNA: TGTGCCAGCAGCCCAGGGACTAGCGGGACCCAGTACTTC. This gives the protein CASSPGTSGTQYF. Variable domain in full (rest from reference TRBV9 and TRBJ2-5): DSGVTQTPKHLITATGQRVTLRCSPRSGDLSVYWYQQSLDQGLQFLIQYYNGEERAKGNILERFSAQQFPDLHSELNLSSLELGDSALYFCASSPGTSGTQYFGPGTRLLVL.

The rearrangement links TRBV11-2 to TRBJ1-2, with TRBD1 as a possible D gene (6 bases). The CDR3 has 15 residues. Germline V gene lookup returns CDR1 SGHAT and CDR2 FQNNGV. Deletions cut 0 bases from V and 6 bases from J, with 14 bases between. CDR3 sequence: CASSLDPQGPHGYTF. For the CDR3, the DNA is TGTGCCAGCAGCTTAGATCCACAGGGCCCACATGGCTACACCTTC.

V is TRBV27 and J is TRBJ1-3; D uncertain. The CDR3 has 13 amino acids. V was trimmed by 5 bases and J by 4 bases, leaving 9 bases between them. Per the germline V gene, CDR1 is MNHEY and CDR2 is SMNVEV (reference sequence). The chain's CDR3 is CASSPLSGNTIYF. CDR3 sequence (DNA): TGTGCCAGCAGTCCTTTGAGCGGAAACACCATATATTTT.

This chain joins TRBV9 and TRBJ2-2; D ambiguous. CDR1 SGDLS and CDR2 YYNGEE come from the germline V gene. This CDR3 has 17 residues. V gave up 3 bases and J gave up 0 bases, with 15 bases separating them. CDR3 nucleotide sequence: TGTGCCAGCAGCGCGAGAGAGCGCGCCGCGAACACCGGGGAGCTGTTTTTT. Its translation: CASSARERAANTGELFF. Filled out from reference TRBV9 and TRBJ2-2, the complete variable domain reads DSGVTQTPKHLITATGQRVTLRCSPRSGDLSVYWYQQSLDQGLQFLIQYYNGEERAKGNILERFSAQQFPDLHSELNLSSLELGDSALYFCASSARERAANTGELFFGEGSRLTVL.

This rearrangement joins TRBV13 to TRBJ1-1, with 7 bases aligning to TRBD1. This CDR3 region has 14 residues. The V segment lost 3 bases and the J segment 2 bases; nucleotides outside the gene matches: 3. Germline assignment: CDR1 PRHDT and CDR2 FYEKMQ (reference sequence). As DNA, the CDR3 is TGTGCCAGCAGCTTTCGGACAGGTAACACTGAAGCTTTCTTT. It is translated as CASSFRTGNTEAFF.

This chain uses TRBV2 with TRBJ1-5; TRBD1 aligns across 8 bases. Trimming cost V 6 bases and J 5 bases; bases outside gene matches: 9. CDR1 and CDR2 from the germline V gene are SNHLY and FYNNEI. There are 15 residues in the CDR3. The CDR3 loop reads CASRLQGARDQPQHF. The CDR3 DNA reads as TGTGCCAGCAGACTGCAGGGGGCGCGGGATCAGCCCCAGCATTTT.

The chain recombines TRBV5-7 with TRBJ1-6; 7 nucleotides align to TRBD1. TRBV5-7 is an open reading frame whose function is uncertain. The CDR3 covers 14 residues. Trimming removed 2 bases from V and 7 bases from J; junction bases left unmatched: 3. The CDR3 is CASSFKQGNSPLHF. The CDR3, as DNA: TGTGCCAGCAGCTTCAAACAGGGGAATTCACCCCTCCACTTT.

The chain employs TRBV2 and TRBJ2-7; a weak D match, TRBD1 (6 bases). Trimming removed 3 bases from V and 0 bases from J, with 9 bases in between. Germline CDR1 SNHLY, CDR2 FYNNEI. This CDR3 spans 14 amino acids. The DNA for the CDR3 is TGTGCCAGCAGTGAGCAGGGGAGCTCCTACGAGCAGTACGTC. Its protein product is CASSEQGSSYEQYV.

The rearrangement joins TRBV18 to TRBJ1-2; 7 nucleotides line up with TRBD1. Germline trimming cut 3 bases from V and 6 bases from J; bases unmatched to any gene: 19. The CDR3 sequence is 18 residues long. CDR1 KGHSH and CDR2 LQKENI come from the germline V gene. CDR3 loop: CASSPRAKGADLGNGYTF. The DNA of the CDR3 is TGTGCCAGCTCACCTAGGGCAAAGGGGGCTGATTTGGGCAATGGCTACACCTTC.

The chain is built from TRBV7-9 and TRBJ1-2; no reliable D call. The CDR3 length is 14 residues. Germline CDR1 reads SEHNR; CDR2 reads FQNEAQ (reference sequence). Trimming took 1 base from V and 1 from J, leaving 7 bases between them. The CDR3 loop reads CASSLELINYGYTF. CDR3 coding DNA: TGTGCCAGCAGCTTAGAACTGATTAACTATGGCTACACCTTC.

J is TRBJ2-3 and V is TRBV7-8; weak D call: TRBD1 (6 bases). The length of the CDR3 is 17 residues. Germline lookup yields CDR1 SGHVS and CDR2 FQNEAQ. V was trimmed by 1 base and J by 0 bases, leaving 14 bases between them. CDR3 nucleotides: TGTGCCAGCAGCTTAGGGCTCAGGGGACCCAGCACAGATACGCAGTATTTT. This encodes CASSLGLRGPSTDTQYF.

The chain has TRBV9 and TRBJ2-1; tentatively, D is TRBD2 (7 bases). Trimming removed 4 bases at V and 3 bases at J, with 17 bases between. Germline V gives CDR1 SGDLS, CDR2 YYNGEE. The CDR3 length is 16 residues. CDR3 loop: CASSPMGGRGYNEQFF. CDR3 coding DNA: TGTGCCAGCAGCCCAATGGGGGGGCGCGGCTACAATGAGCAGTTCTTC.

CDR3 loop: CASRLRGGPTVYF. The DNA of the CDR3 is TGTGCCAGCAGGTTACGCGGGGGGCCAACCGTGTATTTT. The J gene is TRBJ2-3, the V gene TRBV28, with 8 bases fitting TRBD2. There are 13 residues in the CDR3. Germline V gene sequence: CDR1 MDHEN, CDR2 SYDVKM. Trimming took 6 bases from V and 14 from J; bases not matched to a gene: 13.

The chain uses TRBV5-1 and TRBJ2-5, with TRBD1 matching over 9 bases. V gave up 4 bases and J gave up 3 bases; unmatched junction bases: 7. Germline CDR1 SGHRS, CDR2 YFSETQ. This CDR3 contains 15 residues. CDR3 nucleotide sequence: TGCGCCAGCAGCAATCTAGACAGGGGGGAAGAGACCCAGTACTTC. This sequence encodes CASSNLDRGEETQYF.

J is TRBJ1-6 and V is TRBV10-2; D gene unclear. The ends were cut back, 3 bases at V and 0 bases at J, with 18 bases in the middle. This CDR3 is built from 19 residues. The germline CDR1 and CDR2 sequences are WSHSY and SAAADI. CDR3 sequence: CASSETVWQFSSYNSPLHF. DNA of the CDR3: TGCGCCAGCAGTGAAACCGTCTGGCAATTCAGCTCCTATAATTCACCCCTCCACTTT.

The chain carries TRBV7-8 and TRBJ2-5, with a weak D call TRBD2 (5 bases). CDR1 and CDR2 (germline): SGHVS, FQNEAQ. The CDR3 has 14 residues. Trimming removed 1 base from V and 2 bases from J, with 8 bases in between. CDR3 sequence reads: CASSLGGKQETQYF. The CDR3 DNA reads as TGTGCCAGCAGCTTAGGAGGGAAGCAAGAGACCCAGTACTTC.

The chain employs TRBV9 and TRBJ2-3, with 10 positions matching TRBD1. The CDR3 has 16 amino acids. The V gene's germline CDR1 is SGDLS and CDR2 YYNGEE. Trimming cost V 2 bases and J 1 base; bases outside gene matches: 4. The CDR3, as DNA: TGTGCCAGCAGCGTCGCCGGGACAGGGGGCACAGATACGCAGTATTTT. This gives the protein CASSVAGTGGTDTQYF.

The chain is built from TRBV6-1 and TRBJ2-1, with TRBD2 identical over 12 bases. The CDR3 runs to 17 residues. The germline V gene has CDR1 MNHNS and CDR2 SASEGT. V lost 4 bases, J lost 2 bases, and 6 bases stayed unmatched. CDR3 coding DNA: TGTGCCAGCAGTGGCCGGGCTAGCGGGGGGGCCTACAATGAGCAGTTCTTC. This sequence encodes CASSGRASGGAYNEQFF.

V is TRBV5-1 and J is TRBJ2-1; 7 bases line up with TRBD2. Germline CDR1 is SGHRS and CDR2 is YFSETQ. The J segment lost 2 bases and the V segment lost 1 base, leaving 6 bases of the junction unmatched. The CDR3 runs to 16 residues. The CDR3 DNA is TGCGCCAGCAGCTTGACCGGGGGGAGTCCCTACAATGAGCAGTTCTTC. Translation: CASSLTGGSPYNEQFF. Full variable domain (remainder filled in from reference TRBV5-1 and TRBJ2-1): KAGVTQTPRYLIKTRGQQVTLSCSPISGHRSVSWYQQTPGQGLQFLFEYFSETQRNKGNFPGRFSGRQFSNSRSEMNVSTLELGDSALYLCASSLTGGSPYNEQFFGPGTRLTVL.

This chain links TRBV11-2 with TRBJ1-1; 8 nucleotides match TRBD1. This CDR3 comprises 15 residues. With V trimmed by 4 bases and J by 4 bases, 8 bases remained unmatched. Germline CDR1 and CDR2: SGHAT and FQNNGV. As DNA, the CDR3 is TGTGCCAGCAGCTCCCGCAGGGGGCACGGCACTGAAGCTTTCTTT. Amino acid sequence: CASSSRRGHGTEAFF.

The chain carries TRBV6-6 and TRBJ1-2; D unclear. The CDR3 contains 14 residues. Between the trimmed V and J ends, which lost 6 bases and 3 bases, there was a span of 14 bases. The germline V gene encodes CDR1 MNHNY and CDR2 SVGAGI (reference sequence). CDR3: CASRPFWADYGYTF. The CDR3 DNA follows: TGTGCCAGCAGACCCTTTTGGGCAGACTATGGCTACACCTTC.

The genes are TRBV9 and TRBJ2-1, with a possible D match to TRBD2 (7 bases). V was cut by 1 base and J by 8 bases, with 13 bases left in between. Per the germline V gene, CDR1 is SGDLS and CDR2 is YYNGEE. The CDR3 has 14 residues. CDR3 region: CASSVRQAGDEQFF. The CDR3 nucleotides are TGTGCCAGCAGCGTACGACAGGCGGGGGATGAGCAGTTCTTC.